This T cell receptor beta chain originates from a study of CD4 T cells in relation to SARS-CoV-2 and coronaviruses. Study background: Crossreactive spike epitopes shared across donors were mapped to their HLA restriction. Study conclusions and caveats: Monoreactive clones expanded significantly more to SARS-CoV-2 than crossreactive clones did.

Deep TCR-beta sequencing used DNA from uncultured naive and memory CD4+ T cells. Produced via immunoSEQ multiplex PCR; TCRdb's table is partial and in-frame only. The sample has nearly 70,000 clones; more than 85% are singletons. Before the COVID-19 pandemic, during about 2011-2019, CD4+ T cells were taken from unexposed donors. CD4 enrichment then naive enrichment separated naive from memory CD4+ cells. CDR3 length: 16 residues. CDR1 and CDR2 from the germline V gene are SGHNT and YENEEA. J lost 1 base, V lost 6 bases, and 7 bases had no gene match. Notes on this clone: Its target is unknown.

This TCR came from a human donor in good health. Sequencing was done on a sample of naive CD4+ T cells from PBMCs. Documented subset: naive CD4+ T cells isolated by negative enrichment. The chain has TRBV11-3 and TRBJ2-2; 8 positions match TRBD2. CDR3 loop: CASSYGGDRNTGELFF. In DNA form, the CDR3 reads TGTGCCAGCAGTTACGGGGGGGACCGGAACACCGGGGAGCTGTTTTTT.